This TCR beta chain was recovered during a study of CXCR3-negative and CXCR3-positive naive CD8 T cells. The CDR3 covers 14 residues. Germline CDR1 SGHTA, CDR2 FQGNSA. Study results and caveats: Greater hydrophobicity was found in TRB CDR3s of CXCR3-positive naive cells than of CXCR3-negative naive cells.

Regarding this clonotype: What it binds is not known.

The libraries of TRB cDNA were prepared using 5' RACE with UMI labels. TCRdb reprocessed the 5' RACE reads, keeping one entry per CDR3 protein, no DNA. This table holds around 110,000 distinct CDR3 sequences. The genes are TRBV7-2 and TRBJ1-2; TCRdb calls TRBD1, which cannot be checked without DNA. This sequence was found in a human donor in good health. Some clones in this sample may be carry-over from other donors' samples. Material for sequencing was naive CXCR3+ CD8+ T cells from blood. Subset described: CD45RO-CCR7+CD27+CD95- naive CD8+ T cells expressing CXCR3 (TNR3+). The CDR3 loop is CASSLDRDIDGYTF.